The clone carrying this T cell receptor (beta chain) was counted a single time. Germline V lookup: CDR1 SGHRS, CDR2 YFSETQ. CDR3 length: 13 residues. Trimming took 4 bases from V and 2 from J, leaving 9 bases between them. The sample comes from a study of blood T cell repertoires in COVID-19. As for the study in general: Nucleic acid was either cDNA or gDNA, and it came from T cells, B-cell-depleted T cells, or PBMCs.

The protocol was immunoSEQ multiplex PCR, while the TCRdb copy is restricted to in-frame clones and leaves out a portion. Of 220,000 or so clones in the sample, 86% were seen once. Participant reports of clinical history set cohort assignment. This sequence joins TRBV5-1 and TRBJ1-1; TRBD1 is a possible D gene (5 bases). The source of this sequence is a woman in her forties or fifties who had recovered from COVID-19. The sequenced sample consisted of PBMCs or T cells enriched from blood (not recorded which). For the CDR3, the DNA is TGCGCCAGCAGCCCAACAGGAAACACTGAAGCTTTCTTT. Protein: CASSPTGNTEAFF.